This T cell receptor beta chain was sequenced for a study of blood T cell repertoires in COVID-19. Study summary: There were acute and convalescent COVID-19 samples, and they came from the United States, Italy and Spain. Sample material is recorded as cDNA or gDNA derived from T cells, B-cell-depleted T cells, or PBMCs.

The V end lost 4 bases, the J end lost 1 base, and 14 bases lay between the germline ends. The CDR3 has 15 residues. Germline V gene sequence: CDR1 SGHDT, CDR2 YYEEEE. Original analysis: Cell counts per sample came from amplifying reference gene primers. Produced via immunoSEQ multiplex PCR; TCRdb's table is partial and in-frame only. That table furnishes V, J and clone size, whereas the DNA furnished D and trimming. The table shows about 31,000 clones, with around 89% occurring only once. Material: peripheral blood. This receptor was identified in a man older than 75 with acute or convalescent COVID-19. V usage is TRBV5-6 and J usage is TRBJ1-1, with D possibly TRBD1 on 6 matching bases. The CDR3 loop reads CASSRRRTANTEAFF. CDR3 nucleotides: TGTGCCAGCAGCCGGAGAAGGACAGCGAACACTGAAGCTTTCTTT.